The 10 T cell receptor beta chains given below trace back to one sample, sequenced in a study of beta chain features in type 1 diabetes. Of the isolated RNA, all was reverse transcribed, and so the sequenced material was expressed TCRB transcripts. Profiling relied on immunoSEQ multiplex PCR, and the TCRdb table lists in-frame clones only, not all of them. The sample yields hundreds of thousands of clones, around 15% seen once. The material sequenced was central memory CD4+ T cells from blood. The receptors stem from a man between 25 and 39 years old in good health.

This clone was observed a few times. CDR3 coding DNA: TGTGCCAGCAGCCCACCGGGCGGGAGCTCCTACAATGAGCAGTTCTTC. Encoded protein: CASSPPGGSSYNEQFF. V is TRBV7-2 and J is TRBJ2-1; the match to TRBD2 covers 7 bases. Germline V gene lookup returns CDR1 SGHTA and CDR2 FQGNSA. After removal of 5 bases from V and 0 bases from J, the junction contained 7 bases not matched to a gene. The CDR3 covers 16 residues.

This clone was detected only a few times. The chain uses TRBV25-1 and TRBJ1-1; TRBD1 aligns across 12 bases. The CDR3 loop spans 15 amino acids. Germline CDR1 is MGHDK and CDR2 is SYGVNS. V was pared by 4 bases and J by 5 bases, with 5 bases of the junction left unmatched. DNA for the CDR3: TGTGCCAGCAGTGGGGGACAGGGGGCGCGGACTGAAGCTTTCTTT. Translating it yields CASSGGQGARTEAFF.

This CDR3 reads CASSIVLAGAAGELFF. The CDR3 DNA reads TGTGCCAGTAGTATAGTACTAGCGGGGGCAGCCGGGGAGCTGTTTTTT. The chain recombines TRBV19 with TRBJ2-2; 11 bases fit TRBD2. Per the germline V gene, CDR1 is LNHDA and CDR2 is SQIVND (reference sequence). J gave up 6 bases and V 1 base, and 4 bases lay outside the gene matches. The CDR3 loop spans 16 amino acids. Full variable domain (rest looked up from reference TRBV19 and TRBJ2-2): DGGITQSPKYLFRKEGQNVTLSCEQNLNHDAMYWYRQDPGQGLRLIYYSQIVNDFQKGDIAEGYSVSREKKESFPLTVTSAQKNPTAFYLCASSIVLAGAAGELFFGEGSRLTVL.

This clone was picked up a small number of times. CDR3 sequence reads: CASSGGQLGTDTQYF. The CDR3 DNA is TGTGCCAGCAGTGGGGGACAGTTAGGCACAGATACGCAGTATTTT. The chain has TRBV28 and TRBJ2-3, with 7 bases lining up with TRBD1. The germline gives CDR1 MDHEN, CDR2 SYDVKM. The length of the CDR3 is 15 residues. V was pared by 5 bases and J by 1 base, with 6 bases of the junction left unmatched.

The CDR3 coding sequence is TGCGCCAGCAGCCAAGATCTTAGCACAGATACGCAGTATTTT. It is translated as CASSQDLSTDTQYF. The chain joins TRBV4-3 to TRBJ2-3, with D hard to call. CDR1 LGHNA and CDR2 YSLEER come from the germline V gene. The CDR3 runs 14 residues. The V end was cut by 0 bases, the J end by 0 bases, with 4 bases between.

The J gene is TRBJ2-6, the V gene TRBV11-3, with D unclear. CDR1 and CDR2 (germline): SGHNT, YENEEA. The germline V and J ends were trimmed by 8 bases and 4 bases, with 12 bases remaining between them. CDR3 length equals 14 residues. The DNA of the CDR3 is TGTGCCAGCGGCCAGGTATACGGGGCCAACGTCCTGACTTTC. Protein: CASGQVYGANVLTF.

The chain recombines TRBV18 with TRBJ2-1; D is unclear. Trimming took off 3 bases at V and 5 bases at J, with 8 bases between the two ends. Per germline, CDR1 KGHSH and CDR2 LQKENI. The CDR3 runs 13 residues. In nucleotides, the CDR3 is TGTGCCAGCTCACCCACCGTTCACAATGAGCAGTTCTTC. This translates into CASSPTVHNEQFF.

For this clone: Other DNA variants within this sample encode the same CDR3. This chain uses TRBV11-2 with TRBJ2-4; D is possibly TRBD1 or TRBD2 (6 bases each). The CDR3 runs 16 residues. Trimming removed 0 bases at V and 0 bases at J, with 9 bases between. Germline CDR1 SGHAT, CDR2 FQNNGV. The CDR3 loop reads CASSLEGGLAKNIQYF. CDR3 bases: TGTGCCAGCAGCTTAGAAGGGGGGTTAGCCAAAAACATTCAGTACTTC.

The table lists this clone with a few counts. The chain joins TRBV18 to TRBJ2-3; a weak D match, TRBD2 (6 bases). V lost 1 base, J lost 0 bases, and 8 bases lay in between. The V gene's germline CDR1 is KGHSH and CDR2 LQKENI. This CDR3 has 15 residues. CDR3 in amino acids: CASSPRSGSTDTQYF. The CDR3 DNA reads as TGTGCCAGCTCACCACGAAGCGGGAGCACAGATACGCAGTATTTT. The full variable domain, its missing parts supplied by reference TRBV18 and TRBJ2-3, is NAGVMQNPRHLVRRRGQEARLRCSPMKGHSHVYWYRQLPEEGLKFMVYLQKENIIDESGMPKERFSAEFPKEGPSILRIQQVVRGDSAAYFCASSPRSGSTDTQYFGPGTRLTVL.

The chain is built from TRBV30 and TRBJ1-4, with no clear D. V was pared by 4 bases and J by 8 bases, with 17 bases between. The CDR3 length is 14 residues. Germline CDR1 is GTSNPN and CDR2 is SVGIG (reference sequence). The CDR3 bases are TGTGCCTGGACCACGAAGGGTGTGGGCGAAAAACTGTTTTTT. Translating gives CAWTTKGVGEKLFF.